The entry below gives a single T cell receptor beta chain sequence along with its context. What it binds is not known. Germline V gene data show CDR1 as SGHAT and CDR2 as FQNNGV. The trim removed 5 bases at V and 3 bases at J, leaving 6 bases unmatched. CDR3 length equals 15 residues. Naive CD8 cells lacked CD45RO and underwent positive selection for CCR7, leaving out terminally differentiated effector memory CD45RA+ cells. This sample is drawn from a study of shared clonotypes between healthy human individuals. General study findings and limits: A handful of donors showed sharing of about 4.6% of naive CD4 clonotypes.

The method was immunoSEQ multiplex PCR; TCRdb's version includes in-frame clones alone and lacks a portion of them. The sample holds around 2,000,000 clones, about 95% seen once. This chain uses TRBV11-2 with TRBJ1-4, with 7 bases lining up with TRBD1. Sequenced input: naive CD8+ T cells sorted from blood. The receptor comes from a man aged 18-30 years in good health. The CDR3 protein is CASSPDRASNEKLFF. The CDR3 DNA reads as TGTGCCAGCAGCCCTGACAGGGCCTCTAATGAAAAACTGTTTTTT.